Listed below are T cell receptor beta chains from one sample, sequenced in a study of blood T cell repertoires in COVID-19. This table comes from immunoSEQ multiplex PCR, and its TCRdb copy is limited to in-frame clones, with some not included. The table has roughly 190,000 clones, nearly 90% seen once. Material: peripheral blood. The receptor set was obtained from a man in his fifties or sixties with active or convalescent COVID-19. Both conserved end residues are part of each CDR3. D genes are given only for firm matches. Clone size appears in some rows only: once, few, many, or a class for an expanded clone.

v_call,d_call,j_call,clone_size,cdr3_nt,cdr3_aa
TRBV11-2,-,TRBJ1-1,-,TGTGCCAGCAGCCCAGACTGGACACACGGGGGAGAAGCTTTCTTT,CASSPDWTHGGEAFF
TRBV18,TRBD1,TRBJ1-1,-,TGTGCCAGCTCACAGGGGGCAACAACTGAAGCTTTCTTT,CASSQGATTEAFF
TRBV18,-,TRBJ2-7,-,TGTGCCAGCTCACCAAACCGGGAAGACGAGCAGTACTTC,CASSPNREDEQYF
TRBV5-1,-,TRBJ2-7,-,TGCGCCAGCTCTCTTTTAGGGAGCTCCTACGAGCAGTACTTC,CASSLLGSSYEQYF
TRBV18,TRBD1,TRBJ2-1,once,TGTGCCAGCTCACCAGGGACAGGGGTTTACAATGAGCAGTTCTTC,CASSPGTGVYNEQFF
TRBV7-9,-,TRBJ1-2,-,TGTGCCAGCAGCCATGAGAGGCGCGGTGGCTACACCTTC,CASSHERRGGYTF
TRBV9,-,TRBJ1-3,-,TGTGCCAGCAGCGTAATCGGGGCGGGGTTCGGAAACACCATATATTTT,CASSVIGAGFGNTIYF
TRBV19,-,TRBJ2-2,-,TGTGCCAGCGGACTGGGACACCGCACCGGGGAGCTGTTTTTT,CASGLGHRTGELFF
TRBV9,-,TRBJ2-2,-,TGTGCCAGCAGCGAGACACCTCGGGACGGGGAGCTGTTTTTT,CASSETPRDGELFF
TRBV11-3,TRBD1,TRBJ2-7,-,TGTGCCAGCAGCCCGGGACAGGGGGCCCACGAGCAGTACTTC,CASSPGQGAHEQYF
TRBV20-1,TRBD2,TRBJ2-3,-,TGCAGTGCTAGTTTAGAACTAGCGGGGGCCCCGACCGCAGATACGCAGTATTTT,CSASLELAGAPTADTQYF
TRBV12-3/TRBV12-4,TRBD1,TRBJ2-7,-,TGTGCCAGCAGTTTAATGACAGGGGGGGAGCAGTACTTC,CASSLMTGGEQYF
TRBV12-3/TRBV12-4,-,TRBJ2-7,-,TGTGCCAGCAGTTTAGGGGCAGAGCAGTACTTC,CASSLGAEQYF
TRBV9,-,TRBJ2-1,-,TGTGCCAGCAGCGTAGGGAGCTCCTACAATGAGCAGTTCTTC,CASSVGSSYNEQFF
TRBV30,TRBD1,TRBJ1-2,-,TGTGCCTGGAGTGTACAGGGGCACTATGGCTACACCTTC,CAWSVQGHYGYTF
TRBV5-4,TRBD2,TRBJ2-1,-,TGTGCCAGCAGCTCCGAACTAGCGGGGGCCTACAATGAGCAGTTCTTC,CASSSELAGAYNEQFF
TRBV2,-,TRBJ2-7,once,TGTGCCAGCACTACCGGGTACTACGAGCAGTACTTC,CASTTGYYEQYF
TRBV5-4,-,TRBJ1-1,-,TGTGCCAGCAGCTTGGCCGGGAGCACTGAAGCTTTCTTT,CASSLAGSTEAFF
TRBV19,-,TRBJ1-3,-,TGTGCCAGTAGTATTTTTGGCCGAGGGATTGGAAACACCATATATTTT,CASSIFGRGIGNTIYF
TRBV7-2,TRBD1,TRBJ2-7,-,TGTGCCAGCAGCAACCGATTAGGGGGCCAACTCGAGCAGTACTTC,CASSNRLGGQLEQYF
TRBV2,TRBD1,TRBJ1-5,few,TGTGCCAGTTATTCCGGGACAGGGATCCCCGGGGATCAGCCCCAGCATTTT,CASYSGTGIPGDQPQHF
TRBV19,-,TRBJ2-3,-,TGTGCCAGTAGTGCCAATCCGGGGGCAGATACGCAGTATTTT,CASSANPGADTQYF
TRBV9,-,TRBJ1-1,-,TGTGCCAGCAGCGACGCCGAGGACAGACAGAACACTGAAGCTTTCTTT,CASSDAEDRQNTEAFF
TRBV2,TRBD2,TRBJ2-2,-,TGTGCCAGCAGCTCCCAGGGCGGGGGGAACACCGGGGAGCTGTTTTTT,CASSSQGGGNTGELFF
TRBV5-1,TRBD1,TRBJ2-5,-,TGCGCCAGCAGCTTGTACGGGACAGGGGGCGAGACCCAGTACTTC,CASSLYGTGGETQYF
TRBV5-6,-,TRBJ1-1,-,TGTGCCAGCAGCTCAGGGGACACTGAAGCTTTCTTT,CASSSGDTEAFF
TRBV6-5,-,TRBJ1-1,-,TGTGCCAGCAGACGCAGGGAAGGCGGTGAAGCTTTCTTT,CASRRREGGEAFF
TRBV2,-,TRBJ1-5,-,TGTGCCAGCACCCCTGGACATGTCAATCAGCCCCAGCATTTT,CASTPGHVNQPQHF
TRBV11-2,-,TRBJ1-1,-,TGTGCCAGCAGCTTAGTGGCGGGTGAAGCTTTCTTT,CASSLVAGEAFF
TRBV2,TRBD2,TRBJ2-7,-,TGTGCCAGCAGTTACCAGCTAGCGGGGGGAGGCTACGAGCAGTACTTC,CASSYQLAGGGYEQYF
TRBV5-1,TRBD2,TRBJ2-3,-,TGCGCCAGCAGCCCCTTAGCGGGGGGCAGCACAGATACGCAGTATTTT,CASSPLAGGSTDTQYF
TRBV21-1,-,TRBJ1-5,few,TGTGCCAGCAGCCGCGAACTGGGACAGGATATGTTTAGCAATCAGCCCCAGCATTTT,CASSRELGQDMFSNQPQHF
TRBV9,-,TRBJ2-1,-,TGTGCCAGCAGCGTAAGCCGGGGACAAGGGGCCACCTCCTACAATGAGCAGTTCTTC,CASSVSRGQGATSYNEQFF
TRBV7-9,-,TRBJ2-7,-,TGTGCCAGCAGCTTAGTCGGCGCACCGTCGACGGGCGAGCAGTACTTC,CASSLVGAPSTGEQYF
TRBV5-1,TRBD1,TRBJ1-1,-,TGCGCCAGCAGCTCCGGACAGGGGGACACTGAAGCTTTCTTT,CASSSGQGDTEAFF
TRBV18,-,TRBJ1-6,few,TGTGCCAGCTCACCCGCTAATAATTCACCCCTCCACTTT,CASSPANNSPLHF
TRBV7-2,-,TRBJ1-1,-,TGTGCCAGCAACCCTCGGGGGAGCGCTGTGAACACTGAAGCTTTCTTT,CASNPRGSAVNTEAFF
TRBV27,-,TRBJ1-2,-,TGTGCCAGCAGTTTTGGGCCCAACTATGGCTACACCTTC,CASSFGPNYGYTF
TRBV6-5,TRBD1,TRBJ1-2,-,TGTGCCAGCAGAGGAGCCCAGGGGGCTCGGGGCTACACCTTC,CASRGAQGARGYTF
TRBV19,TRBD1,TRBJ1-2,-,TGTGCCAGTAGTATCAGACAGGGGGTGGTGTCTGGCTACACCTTC,CASSIRQGVVSGYTF